What follows is one T cell receptor (beta chain) and its context. This receptor's antigen is unknown. Base qualities are missing; no much larger clone stands one base away. These data originate in a study of shared clonotypes between healthy human individuals (dated by TCRdb to about 2020). Context from the whole study: A few men and a couple of women, aged 18 to 49 years, made up the cohort. Blood TCR repertoires of about five healthy adults were deeply sequenced to estimate repertoire size and the extent of clonotype sharing between individuals. Each donor's leukapheresis produced roughly between roughly 0.85 and 10 billion PBMCs. For each donor, CD4 naive and CD4 memory were each given three plates, CD8 naive was given two plates, and CD8 memory was given one plate. To increase sequencing depth and limit assay-specific biases, TCR repertoire library preparation and sequencing were carried out by different laboratories using diverse techniques. General conclusions and limits of the study: Across a few donors, roughly 5% of naive CD4, 3.5% of naive CD8, under 2.5% of memory CD4, and under 0.45% of memory CD8 clonotypes were shared. Because the study included a small number of donors, the genetic and exposure-history diversity represented was limited. Sampling was limited to blood, and TCR repertoires in tissue likely differ from TCR repertoires in blood. Clonotypes shared by all four sorted-subset donors showed higher generation probabilities than non-shared clonotypes. Naive subsets generally had larger estimated clonotype richness than memory subsets. Pairwise subsampling indicated that sequencing depth was expected to affect the degree of clonotype sharing among donors. Even with the large sequencing depth, rarefaction of the sorted-subset datasets indicated that sequencing was incomplete.

Using the deep immunoSEQ assay, TCR CDR3 regions were amplified from genomic DNA by multiplex PCR. Extracted genomic DNA from each cell subset was spread evenly across all wells of several immunoSEQ 96-well plates, with each plate serving as a replicate. Each replicate PCR for sorted subsets received 200 ng genomic DNA, equal to about 30,000 T cell genomes. Purified libraries were quantified with a Qubit 3.0 fluorometer, sized on a Bioanalyzer 2100, and re-quantified with the KAPA Library Quantification kit. Each immunoSEQ 96-well plate was sequenced on its own single-read 150-cycle Illumina NextSeq 550 flow cell. For the original study's pipeline: Because the immunoSEQ output held only junctional sequences and lacked quality scores, the filtering could not match the filtering applied to full-length reads. Sequences were annotated with PyIR, a Python wrapper for IgBLAST v1.9, and V/J genes and CDR3 were assigned using IMGT germline references. Reads were removed for weak V/J assignments (E-value above 1e-6), missing CDR3, stop codons, out-of-frame junctions, or ambiguous translated residues. V3J clonotypes were defined as sequences sharing the same inferred V gene, J gene, and CDR3 amino acid sequence. Percentage overlap between repertoires was computed as shared unique clonotypes divided by the size of the smaller repertoire. Richness of each repertoire was evaluated using RTK rarefaction, the Chao1 estimator, and Recon v2.1 estimates of unobserved clonotypes. OLGA was used to compute generation probabilities for all TCRbeta clonotypes that the gDNA method yielded from several donors. Held by TCRdb, this immuneACCESS table contains in-frame sequences only and omits some clones. Under half of the omission traces to an unresolved V gene where checked; the cause of the rest is unknown. From that table come the V and J calls and clone size; the DNA was used to work out D and trimming. This sample comprises 2 million to 2.5 million clones, 85% to 95% of them detected only once. The top ten hold about 1.1% of the sample.

For the CD8 naive samples, CD45RO-negative cells were positively selected for CCR7, yielding a CD45RA+CCR7+ population from which TemRA cells were excluded. Healthy HIV-negative adults with no recently reported acute infections or vaccinations were included as donors. Every donor was a Caucasian adult living in Nashville, Tennessee, USA. Blood was obtained by leukapheresis, after which PBMCs were separated by Ficoll-Histopaque density gradient centrifugation and cryopreserved in liquid nitrogen vapor phase. Analytical flow cytometry was used to check the purity and quantity of each magnetically sorted T cell population. From each sorted fraction, genomic DNA was isolated and quantified by UV absorbance on a Nanodrop 2000c. The sequenced material came from naive CD8+ T cells sorted from blood. Taken with the paper, the label for cell subset or site translates to: CD45RA+CCR7+. The TCR sequence derives from a man between 18 and 29 years old in good health.

The DNA sequence is as follows: TGCGCCAGCAGCCCACAAGGGACAGGGAGCGGGGAGCTGTTTTTT. This yields the protein CASSPQGTGSGELFF. The chain couples TRBV4-1 to TRBJ2-2; the junction holds 9 bases that match TRBD1. Trimming accounts for 4 bases at V and 7 bases at J, while the number of junction bases matched to no gene is 7. Inclusive of the bounding cysteine and phenylalanine, the CDR3 is 15 residues long. Just the 45-base CDR3 DNA is kept, in frame starting at base 1. Sequences MGHRA (CDR1) and YSYEKL (CDR2) are obtained from the germline V gene.